The sequence of this T cell receptor (beta chain) was determined in a study of blood T cell repertoires in COVID-19. Study-level background: Samples came from the United States, Italy and Spain, spanning acute and convalescent COVID-19. Sources were T cells, B-cell-depleted T cells, or PBMCs; the material itself was cDNA or gDNA.

This CDR3 comprises 15 residues. Trimming took off 0 bases at V and 8 bases at J, with 17 bases between the two ends. Germline lookup yields CDR1 LNHDA and CDR2 SQIVND (reference sequence). Original processing methods: Amplification with reference gene primers provided the estimates of nucleated cell counts. Generated by immunoSEQ multiplex PCR, the TCRdb table keeps only in-frame clones and is missing some. That table supplies the V and J calls and clone size; D and trimming were determined from the DNA. This table has about half a million clones, approximately 85% appearing once. The source is a human donor in a cohort sampled during active COVID-19. The source material was peripheral blood. The chain links TRBV19 to TRBJ2-7; the D is unclear. This CDR3 reads CASSIDLRPTTKQYF. The CDR3 nucleotides are TGTGCCAGTAGTATAGATCTCCGGCCTACTACGAAGCAGTACTTC. Looking up the rest from reference TRBV19 and TRBJ2-7 gives the full variable domain: DGGITQSPKYLFRKEGQNVTLSCEQNLNHDAMYWYRQDPGQGLRLIYYSQIVNDFQKGDIAEGYSVSREKKESFPLTVTSAQKNPTAFYLCASSIDLRPTTKQYFGPGTRLTVT.